This T cell receptor beta chain came from a study of T cells in Graves' hyperthyroidism and ophthalmopathy (dated by TCRdb to about 2019). A note on the overall study: Peripheral blood was sampled at the time of initial diagnosis, prior to any treatment. To identify distinguishing TCR V-J signatures, a discovery cohort of some 100 patients was used, comprising some 45 with Graves' ophthalmopathy and around 57 with stable Graves' hyperthyroidism. Whether ophthalmopathy could be predicted prospectively was tested in an independent validation cohort made up of under 20 hyperthyroidism patients plus 17 patients who later progressed to ophthalmopathy. The roughly 94 discovery patients were randomly divided into training and test sets at a 7:3 ratio. In addition, the study compared T-cell repertoires in thyroid tissue and in blood from roughly six Graves' hyperthyroidism patients. After sampling, hyperthyroidism patients received methimazole starting at 30 mg daily, and ophthalmopathy patients received high-dose intravenous methylprednisolone. The paper describes TCR Vbeta CDR3 sequencing of 135 peripheral blood samples, made up of 43 ophthalmopathy patients, over 70 hyperthyroidism patients and about 17 progressor patients. Broader findings and caveats from the paper: Ophthalmopathy was separated from stable hyperthyroidism by a 13 V-J signature model, with around 88% sensitivity and 81% to 83% specificity obtained in cross-validation and 80%/75% obtained in testing. In validation, the model predicted progression to ophthalmopathy a median of roughly six months before onset, with over 55% sensitivity and more than 72% specificity. No statistical method was used to set the sample size in advance, and investigators knew the group allocation. Blood samples also contained most of the expanded thyroid clonotypes (frequency above 0.001), which suggests that blood repertoires may reflect thyroid immune responses.

Stable Graves' hyperthyroidism was defined as the absence of progression to ophthalmopathy over 18 months of follow-up. The hyperthyroidism patients were between 18 and 65 years old and newly diagnosed, with a disease duration of less than 2 months. Any patient with an uncontrolled infection, another autoimmune disease, pregnancy or lactation was excluded. Clinical symptoms, serum thyroxine and TRAb, thyroid ultrasound, and orbital computed tomography formed the basis for the diagnoses. PBMCs were separated from over 9 ml of fresh peripheral blood using Ficoll-Paque density gradient centrifugation. Trizol reagent was used to extract total RNA, and RNA quality was then checked on an Agilent 2100 Bioanalyzer. The CDR3, cysteine through phenylalanine, is 13 amino acids long. Only CDR3 DNA remains: 39 bases, in frame from the first base. Per the germline V gene, SGHDT is the CDR1 and YYEEEE is the CDR2. Trimming takes 5 bases from V and 3 bases from J, and the germline ends sit 9 bases apart.

The TCR beta CDR3 regions were amplified from RNA transcripts. For the first round of RT-PCR on the TCR CDR3, the HTBI primer set was used together with the Qiagen OneStep RT-PCR kit. A second multiplex PCR round built the libraries, followed by size selection and purification. Paired-end sequencing of the libraries was performed with 100 bp reads on an Illumina HiSeq2000. In the authors' own workflow: SOAPnuke was used to process the raw data, throwing out any read that contained adapters or uncalled bases, had a mean Phred below 15, or lacked an exact constant-primer or identifier match. High-quality paired reads were merged with COPE v1.2.5, and unique nucleotide sequences were defined as clonotypes. Clonotypes were aligned to IMGT TRBV, TRBD and TRBJ reference segments using MiTCR v1.1. Analysis was restricted to V-J combinations with a frequency above 0.0001, which covered about 99% of repertoires. The TCS score was defined as F50 (clonal expansion) divided by E x V (chaos), with BLOSUM62-based TCRdist calculated between CDR3 peptides within each V-J. Welch's t-statistics and random forest reduced approximately 520 V-J features to roughly 13, which were used in a naive Bayes classifier (R e1071). Using fastp at Q25 and MiXCR, TCRdb reprocessed the public reads and kept productive beta chains. Each CDR3 protein appears once, grouped with its most common genes and DNA. What appears here as the V and J calls and clone size reflects TCRdb's work, not the paper's. This sample is represented by hundreds of thousands of distinct CDR3 sequences; 15% to 19% of them were singletons. The ten largest clones take up 7.5% to 9% of the sample.

This clonotype was counted only a few times. What this receptor recognizes is not known. The sample holds no much larger clone one base away, and base qualities are not on file. The clonotype originates from a woman aged 18-29 years with Graves' hyperthyroidism. This chain joins TRBV5-6 to TRBJ1-3; TRBD1 is a possible D gene, resting on 6 matching bases. Sequencing was performed on blood. The CDR3 loop reads CASSAGDGNTIYF. The sequenced DNA: TGTGCCAGCAGTGCAGGGGATGGAAACACCATATATTTT.